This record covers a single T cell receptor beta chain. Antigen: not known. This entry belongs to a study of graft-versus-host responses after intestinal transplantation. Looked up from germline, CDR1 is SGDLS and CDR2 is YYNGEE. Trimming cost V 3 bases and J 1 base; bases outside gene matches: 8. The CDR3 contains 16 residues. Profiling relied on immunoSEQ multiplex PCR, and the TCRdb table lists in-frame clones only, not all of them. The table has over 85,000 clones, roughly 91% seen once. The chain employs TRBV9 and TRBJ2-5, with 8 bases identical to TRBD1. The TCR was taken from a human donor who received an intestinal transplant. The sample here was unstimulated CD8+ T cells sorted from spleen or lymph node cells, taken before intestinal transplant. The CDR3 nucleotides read TGTGCCAGCAGCGAGGGGACAGGAGGAACCCAAGAGACCCAGTACTTC. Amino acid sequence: CASSEGTGGTQETQYF.